This TCR beta chain was documented in a study of control samples from healthy donors and cancer patients. The CDR3 totals 12 residues. V lost 10 bases, J lost 3 bases, and 4 bases stayed unmatched. Germline V CDR1 and CDR2: LNHDA, SQIVND (reference sequence). The table came from immunoSEQ multiplex PCR; TCRdb's copy has only in-frame clones and leaves some out. Among about 40,000 clones listed, 80% to 95% were seen once. The rearrangement joins TRBV19 to TRBJ1-2; 8 bases line up with TRBD1. The source of this sequence is a woman between 50 and 59 years old in good health. The specimen sequenced was blood. The CDR3 protein is CATTGGYYGYTF. The CDR3 nucleotides read TGTGCCACTACAGGGGGTTACTATGGCTACACCTTC.